This T cell receptor (beta chain) emerged from a study of OX40 agonist ivuxolimab in advanced cancers. Background on the study: It was permissible to have had prior anti-PD-1, anti-PD-L1 or anti-CTLA-4 therapy, and 40% had some. Broader study findings: Individuals who were partial responders at 0.1-3.0 mg/kg had clonal expansion that ranked among the lowest.

In the case of this clone: The antigen remains unidentified.

Libraries were prepared by immunoSEQ multiplex PCR; TCRdb keeps only in-frame clonotypes and omits some of them. The data show under 20,000 clones, less than 90% seen once. This receptor was identified in an adult with an advanced solid tumor such as melanoma, head and neck, liver or kidney cancer. Specimen: CD4+ or CD8+ T cells sorted from blood, collected in a trial of the OX40 agonist ivuxolimab.

CDR3 amino acids: CAWSDRGRTTNTGELFF. The CDR3 DNA sequence: TGTGCCTGGAGTGACAGGGGCAGAACCACGAACACCGGGGAGCTGTTTTTT. The chain joins TRBV30 to TRBJ2-2; 7 bases are shared with TRBD1. Germline V gene sequence: CDR1 GTSNPN, CDR2 SVGIG (reference sequence). The trim removed 1 base at V and 0 bases at J, leaving 8 bases unmatched. This CDR3 contains 17 residues.